This T cell receptor beta chain was captured by sequencing in a study of CD8 T cells in Susac syndrome. Bulk CD8+ and CD4+ cells came from magnetic negative isolation; CD8+ TEMRA by FACS. Random-hexamer reverse transcription was applied to about 0.45 to 1 ug RNA. TCRdb fed the immunoSEQ multiplex PCR reads into MiXCR, producing one record per CDR3 protein. The sample shows around 170,000 distinct CDR3 sequences, 90% to 97% of them seen only once. J gave up 7 bases and V 0 bases, and 4 bases lay outside the gene matches. The CDR3 has 14 residues. Germline V CDR1 and CDR2: SGHRS, YFSETQ. Sequences were obtained from CD4+ T cells from PBMCs. The gene calls are TRBV5-1 and TRBJ1-5, with 7 positions matching TRBD1. The sequence was collected from a human donor with Susac syndrome. The CDR3 nucleotides read TGCGCCAGCAGCTTGGACAGGGGTGGACAGCCCCAGCATTTT. It codes for CASSLDRGGQPQHF.